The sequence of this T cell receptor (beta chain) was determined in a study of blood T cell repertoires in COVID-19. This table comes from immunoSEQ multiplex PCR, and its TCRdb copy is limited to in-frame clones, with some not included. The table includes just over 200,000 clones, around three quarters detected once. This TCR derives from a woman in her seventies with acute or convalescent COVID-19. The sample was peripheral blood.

CDR3 bases: TGTGCCAGCAGTTCCGGACAGGGGGGCACAGATACGCAGTATTTT. Its translation: CASSSGQGGTDTQYF. J is TRBJ2-3 and V is TRBV28; 10 nucleotides line up with TRBD1. V was clipped by 4 bases and J by 1 base; unmatched bases: 2. This CDR3 contains 15 residues. Germline V lookup: CDR1 MDHEN, CDR2 SYDVKM.